The clone carrying this T cell receptor beta chain showed up just a few times. The V end lost 4 bases, the J end lost 7 bases, and 8 bases lay between the germline ends. The germline gives CDR1 SGHDT, CDR2 YYEEEE. CDR3 length: 11 amino acids. The data are from a study of shared T cell receptors in the human thymus. The repertoire was sequenced with immunoSEQ multiplex PCR; TCRdb's copy has only in-frame clones and lacks some. The data contain 500,000 to 550,000 clones, 70% to 80% of them singletons. This sample was shared with a second study, whose subject was human thymus T cells. That source reports: Infants served as donors; they were healthy and Finnish and were having corrective surgery for congenital heart defects. Thymus tissue for the work was resected from patients undergoing corrective heart surgery. Blood and thymic repertoires both appeared biased in V and J gene usage. Reports from related research described highly overlapping thymic repertoires among unrelated individuals.

This chain connects TRBV5-6 to TRBJ1-2, with no clear D. The sample taken for sequencing was thymocytes. This TCR came from a boy under two years old with a congenital heart defect. DNA of the CDR3: TGTGCCAGCAGCCTATACTCTGGCTACACCTTC. This gives the protein CASSLYSGYTF. The full variable domain, completed using reference TRBV5-6 and TRBJ1-2, is DAGVTQSPTHLIKTRGQQVTLRCSPKSGHDTVSWYQQALGQGPQFIFQYYEEEERQRGNFPDRFSGHQFPNYSSELNVNALLLGDSALYLCASSLYSGYTFGSGTRLTVV.